This T cell receptor (beta chain) was identified during a study of T-cell reconstitution after alpha-beta-depleted transplantation in children. Preparation of the TCRbeta library was carried out with unique molecular identifiers. TCRdb fed the PCR reads into MiXCR, producing one record per CDR3 protein. Of about 460,000 distinct CDR3 sequences in the sample, about 12% were seen once. Germline CDR1 reads LGHNA; CDR2 reads YSLEER. The CDR3 runs to 15 residues. V was cut by 4 bases and J by 7 bases, with 17 bases left in between. This clonotype originated in a human donor who donated a stem cell graft to a child with combined immunodeficiency. The chain has TRBV4-3 and TRBJ2-1; the D gene is possibly TRBD1 (6 bases). This material consisted of PBMCs from the stem cell graft donor, taken from the stem cell graft. In nucleotides, the CDR3 is TGCGCCAGCAGCCTTATCCGGACAGTCCATAATGAGCAGTTCTTC. Translating gives CASSLIRTVHNEQFF.